This TCR beta chain was sequenced for a study of human T cells and chemical hapten exposure. Study-level information: Variation in per-sample TCR yields came mainly from small pooled library volume differences. The study's findings and limits: Unchanged with DPC sensitization were TCRs above 1 in 1000 frequency.

This CDR3 comprises 17 residues. From germline, CDR1 is MDHEN and CDR2 SYDVKM. Trimming took off 8 bases at V and 1 base at J, with 21 bases between the two ends. Original methodology: A per-sample median of 95,638 TCRs was observed, with a range of about 23,224 to 690,600. MiXCR, run by TCRdb on the RACE reads, gives a single entry per CDR3 protein. V and J calls and clone size were set by TCRdb, not the authors. The sample has some 50,000 distinct CDR3 sequences; roughly 4.5% are singletons. This clonotype was detected many times. Its antigen is unknown. The time point here: healthy volunteer bleed at 2 weeks. Before extraction, the whole blood was not fractionated, and total RNA was taken from it.

This chain uses TRBV28 with TRBJ1-5, with a possible D match to TRBD1 (6 bases). This TCR was sampled from a human donor in good health. Some clones in this sample may be carry-over from other donors' samples. Material: whole blood. The CDR3 DNA reads as TGTGCCAGCCTCGAGTCTGGGAGGCAGGGGAGCAATCAGCCCCAGCATTTT. This translates into CASLESGRQGSNQPQHF.